This T cell receptor (beta chain) was captured in a study of cytomegalovirus exposure and HLA in healthy donors. Unmatched junction bases numbered 5, after V lost 6 bases and J lost 7 bases. Germline V gene data show CDR1 as SQVTM and CDR2 as ANQGSEA. The CDR3 contains 12 residues. The PCR was carried out with 60 Vbeta primers and 13 Jbeta primers. Clones were read by immunoSEQ multiplex PCR, and TCRdb kept only the in-frame ones, dropping some. Among under 70,000 clones, over 55% were seen once, and the ten largest hold about a third. The rearrangement joins TRBV29-1 to TRBJ1-2, with TRBD1 matching 10 bases. This receptor was taken from a middle-aged man in good health and CMV-seropositive. Sequencing was performed on PBMCs. This CDR3 reads CSVDGTGAGYTF. In DNA, the CDR3 is TGCAGCGTCGACGGGACAGGGGCTGGCTACACCTTC.